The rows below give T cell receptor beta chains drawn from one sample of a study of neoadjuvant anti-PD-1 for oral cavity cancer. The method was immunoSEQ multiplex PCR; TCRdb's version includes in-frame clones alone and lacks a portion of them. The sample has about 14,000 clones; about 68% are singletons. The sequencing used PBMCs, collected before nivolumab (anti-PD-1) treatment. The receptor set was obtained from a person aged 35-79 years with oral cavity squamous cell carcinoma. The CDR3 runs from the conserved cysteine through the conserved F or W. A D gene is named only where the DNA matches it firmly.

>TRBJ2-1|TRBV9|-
CASSARGIYNEQFF
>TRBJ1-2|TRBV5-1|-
CASSGNTGGIYGYTF
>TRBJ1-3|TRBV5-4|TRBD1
CASRKGQGGNTIYF
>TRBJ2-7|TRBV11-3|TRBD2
CASSKGLADGYEQYF
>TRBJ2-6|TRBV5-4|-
CASSLQGSGANVLTF
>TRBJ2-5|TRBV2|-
CASSDLHQETQYF
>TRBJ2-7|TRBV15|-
CATSSDRYYEQYF
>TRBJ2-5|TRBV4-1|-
CASSHLRGQETQYF
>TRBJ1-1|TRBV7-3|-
CASSLSPGGNTEAFF
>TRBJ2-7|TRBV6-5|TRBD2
CASSSKTSGGLGEQYF
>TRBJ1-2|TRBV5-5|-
CASSLDQARQAGGYTF
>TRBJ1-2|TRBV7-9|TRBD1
CASSFRGTEINYGYTF
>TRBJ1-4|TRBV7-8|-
CASSMRDNEKLFF
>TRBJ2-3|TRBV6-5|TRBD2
CATKAGQGTDTQYF
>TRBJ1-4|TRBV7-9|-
CASSLAGHREKLFF
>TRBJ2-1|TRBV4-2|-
CASSQGGSSYNEQFF
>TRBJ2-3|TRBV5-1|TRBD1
CASSKGQGATDTQYF
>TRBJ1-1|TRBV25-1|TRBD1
CASSRGGYAEAFF
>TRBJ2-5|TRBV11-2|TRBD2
CASSRRRTRLRAETQYF
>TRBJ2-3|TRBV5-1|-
CASRAETDTQYF
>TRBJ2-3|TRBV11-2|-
CASSLVGLTDTQYF
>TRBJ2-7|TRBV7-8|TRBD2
CASRPSGSTPFYEQYF
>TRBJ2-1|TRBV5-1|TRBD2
CASSLAAGDYNEQFF
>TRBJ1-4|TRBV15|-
CATSREPGRSEKLFF
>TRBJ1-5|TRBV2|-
CASRTQGYQPQHF
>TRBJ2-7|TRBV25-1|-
CASSAPAYYEQYF
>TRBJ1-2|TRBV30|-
CAWADTGLHGYTF
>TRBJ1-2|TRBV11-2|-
CASSLDRGGGYTF
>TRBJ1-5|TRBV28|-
CASSLPQHNEKPQHF
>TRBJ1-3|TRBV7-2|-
CASSSNTGYGNTIYF
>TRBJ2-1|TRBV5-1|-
CASSLDQPSYNEQFF
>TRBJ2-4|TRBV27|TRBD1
CASSLFGTDGAKNIQYF
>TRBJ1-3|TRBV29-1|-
CSGVDSGNTIYF
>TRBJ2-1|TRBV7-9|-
CASSPLGGRTYNEQFF
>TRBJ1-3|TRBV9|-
CASSPGGYSGNTIYF
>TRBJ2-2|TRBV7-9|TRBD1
CASSVGAGTGLAGELFF
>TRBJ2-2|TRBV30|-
CAWSRDSNTGELFF
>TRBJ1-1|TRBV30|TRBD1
CAWTDRGWNTEAFF
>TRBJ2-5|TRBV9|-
CASSVEGQQETQYF
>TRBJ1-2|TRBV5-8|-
CASSTEIGWRYGYTF
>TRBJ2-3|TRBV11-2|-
CASSSVQGGTADTQYF
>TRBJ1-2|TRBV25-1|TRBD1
CASSESVQGAGGYTF
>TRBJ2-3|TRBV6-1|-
CASSQIRGEMNTQYF
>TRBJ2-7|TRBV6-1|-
CASSEWGDRSEQYF